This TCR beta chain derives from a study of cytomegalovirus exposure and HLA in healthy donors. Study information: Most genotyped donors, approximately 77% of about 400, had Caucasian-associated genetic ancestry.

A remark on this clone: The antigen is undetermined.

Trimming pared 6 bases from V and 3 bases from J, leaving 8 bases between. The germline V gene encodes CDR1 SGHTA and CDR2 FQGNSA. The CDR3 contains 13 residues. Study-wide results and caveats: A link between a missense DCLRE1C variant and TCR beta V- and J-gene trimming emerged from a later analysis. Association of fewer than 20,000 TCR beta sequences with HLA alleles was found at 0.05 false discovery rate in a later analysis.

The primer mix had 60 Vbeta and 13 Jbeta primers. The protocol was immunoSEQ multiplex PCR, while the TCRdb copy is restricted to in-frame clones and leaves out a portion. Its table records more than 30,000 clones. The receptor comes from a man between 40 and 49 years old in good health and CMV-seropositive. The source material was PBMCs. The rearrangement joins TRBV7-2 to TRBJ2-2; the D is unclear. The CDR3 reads CASSWPDTGELFF. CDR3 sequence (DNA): TGTGCCAGCAGTTGGCCTGACACCGGGGAGCTGTTTTTT.